The subject of this entry is one T cell receptor beta chain. Its cognate antigen is unknown. From germline, CDR1 is DFQATT and CDR2 SNEGSKA (reference sequence). This CDR3 has 16 amino acids. V shed 1 base and J 7 bases; nucleotides not matched to a gene: 9. These data come from a study of T-cell memory formation after mild COVID-19. The overall study: TCR clusters mostly belonged to single donors.

General study results and limits: Day 15 to 85 contracting clones showed balanced CD4/CD8; later expanders leaned CD4+.

TCRdb ran MiXCR on the 5' RACE reads and lists one entry per CDR3 protein. This table holds about 430,000 distinct CDR3 sequences, under 20% found once. The specimen was PBMCs or a T cell subset sorted from them (not recorded which). The sequence came from a young man who had mild COVID-19 (a few samples of this study predate the infection). Cell type and time point are not known. The chain joins TRBV20-1 to TRBJ2-2; 10 bases fit TRBD1. Here the CDR3 reads CSARARDRGQVGELFF. In nucleotides, the CDR3 is TGCAGTGCTAGAGCTCGAGACAGGGGGCAGGTCGGGGAGCTGTTTTTT.